This T cell receptor (beta chain) is from a study of shared clonotypes between healthy human individuals. The wider study: Per donor, CD8 memory used one plate, CD8 naive used two, CD4 memory used three and CD4 naive used three.

CDR3 length: 15 residues. J lost 3 bases, V lost 2 bases, and 6 bases had no gene match. The germline V gene has CDR1 SGDLS and CDR2 YYNGEE. This table comes from immunoSEQ multiplex PCR, and its TCRdb copy is limited to in-frame clones, with some not included. The table lists roughly 1.4 million clones, approximately 98.5% of them singletons. This TCR was sampled from a man aged 30 to 45 in good health. Material: naive CD4+ T cells sorted from blood. Stated subset: CD45RA+ positively selected. The chain carries TRBV9 and TRBJ1-2; 8 bases are a match to TRBD1. As DNA, the CDR3 is TGTGCCAGCAGCGTGGGACAGGAGGGATACTATGGCTACACCTTC. It translates to CASSVGQEGYYGYTF.